Sequencing of this TCR beta chain was carried out in a study of blood T cell repertoires in COVID-19. As for the study in general: Samples taken during acute and convalescent COVID-19 were collected in the United States, Italy and Spain.

CDR1 and CDR2 from the germline V gene are SEHNR and FQNEAQ (reference sequence). V was trimmed by 1 base and J by 5 bases, leaving 8 bases between them. This CDR3 region has 13 residues. Categorization into cohorts depended on clinical history that participants reported. Recovery among Cohort 3 donors was established by two negative PCRs, clearance, or symptom resolution. Under the authors' procedure: Estimated nucleated cell counts came from reference gene primer amplification. Libraries were prepared by immunoSEQ multiplex PCR; TCRdb keeps only in-frame clonotypes and omits some of them. V and J calls and clone size follow that table, whereas D and trimming were derived from the DNA. The data hold about 140,000 clones, with around four fifths observed a single time.

Sequencing used PBMCs or T cells enriched from blood (not recorded which). The chain uses TRBV7-9 and TRBJ1-1; maybe TRBD1 (6 bases). This receptor was taken from a woman aged 40 to 50 who had recovered from COVID-19. The CDR3, as DNA: TGTGCCAGCAGCTTAGACAGGGTGACTGAAGCTTTCTTT. This codes for CASSLDRVTEAFF.